A single sample gave rise to the 22 T cell receptor beta chains below, sequenced in a study of CD8 T cells in Susac syndrome. The RNA input was about 0.5 to 1 ug, and it was reverse transcribed with random hexamers. MiXCR, run by TCRdb on the immunoSEQ multiplex PCR reads, gives a single entry per CDR3 protein. The table records 200,000 or so distinct CDR3 sequences, about 93% of them present only once. Input material: CD8+ T cells from PBMCs. All receptors derive from a human donor with multiple sclerosis.

The CDR3 coding sequence is TGTGCCAGCAGCTCGGTTGGCCTGCGGGATACGCAGTATTTT. Protein sequence: CASSSVGLRDTQYF. The V gene is TRBV5-4, the J gene TRBJ2-3; D is unresolved. The CDR3 is 14 residues long. Germline V gene data show CDR1 as SGHNT and CDR2 as YYREEE (reference sequence). Trimming took off 3 bases at V and 6 bases at J, with 14 bases between the two ends.

The gene calls are TRBV27 and TRBJ2-3, with D tentatively TRBD2 (6 bases). The CDR3 has 14 amino acids. Germline V gives CDR1 MNHEY, CDR2 SMNVEV (reference sequence). Trimming stripped 7 bases from V and 3 bases from J, with 14 bases between. The CDR3 region has the DNA TGTGCCAGCACCACTTTGGGGGGAACAGATACGCAGTATTTT. It encodes CASTTLGGTDTQYF.

Only one count was recorded for this clonotype. V is TRBV12-3 or TRBV12-4 and J is TRBJ2-7, with D unclear. This CDR3 spans 13 amino acids. V was shortened by 2 bases and J by 6 bases, with 11 bases between the two germline ends. The CDR3 sequence is CASSLNWGTEQYF. The CDR3 DNA reads as TGTGCCAGCAGTTTAAATTGGGGAACCGAGCAGTACTTC.

The rearrangement links TRBV6-5 to TRBJ2-3; 8 nucleotides line up with TRBD2. The CDR3 sequence is 15 residues long. The germline V gene encodes CDR1 MNHEY and CDR2 SVGAGI. The V gene end was trimmed by 5 bases and the J gene end by 3 bases; junction bases not matched to a gene: 7. The CDR3 region is CASSLAGLATDTQYF. The CDR3 DNA sequence: TGTGCCAGCAGTCTAGCGGGCCTGGCGACAGATACGCAGTATTTT.

This clonotype has only a few counts. V is TRBV7-9 and J is TRBJ2-7; no clear D gene. The V and J ends lost 4 bases and 3 bases respectively, with 4 bases between them. CDR1 SEHNR and CDR2 FQNEAQ come from the germline V gene (reference sequence). This CDR3 contains 11 residues. CDR3 amino acids: CASSSDYEQYF. CDR3 nucleotides: TGTGCCAGCAGCTCGGACTACGAGCAGTACTTC. The variable domain in full, completed from reference TRBV7-9 and TRBJ2-7, reads DTGVSQNPRHKITKRGQNVTFRCDPISEHNRLYWYRQTLGQGPEFLTYFQNEAQLEKSRLLSDRFSAERPKGSFSTLEIQRTEQGDSAMYLCASSSDYEQYFGPGTRLTVT.

CDR3 in DNA: TGTGCCAGCAGCTCGGCCCGGCAGGGGGCGGAGCAGTACTTC. Its translation is CASSSARQGAEQYF. This sequence joins TRBV5-4 and TRBJ2-7; TRBD1 matches 8 bases. The CDR3 runs 14 residues. The J segment lost 7 bases and the V segment lost 3 bases, leaving 9 bases of the junction unmatched. The germline gives CDR1 SGHNT, CDR2 YYREEE (reference sequence).

This sequence joins TRBV3-1 and TRBJ1-1; 10 bases match TRBD1. V lost 2 bases to trimming and J lost 3 bases; unmatched junction nucleotides: 6. Looked up from germline, CDR1 is LGHDT and CDR2 is YNNKEL (reference sequence). This CDR3 region has 16 residues. The CDR3 nucleotides read TGTGCCAGCAGCCAAACCGGGACAGGGGTTGACACTGAAGCTTTCTTT. Amino acids: CASSQTGTGVDTEAFF. The full variable domain, in which reference TRBV3-1 and TRBJ1-1 provide the parts outside the CDR3, is DTAVSQTPKYLVTQMGNDKSIKCEQNLGHDTMYWYKQDSKKFLKIMFSYNNKELIINETVPNRFSPKSPDKAHLNLHINSLELGDSAVYFCASSQTGTGVDTEAFFGQGTRLTVV.

The chain is built from TRBV29-1 and TRBJ2-1; D might be TRBD2 (5 bases). Germline lookup yields CDR1 SQVTM and CDR2 ANQGSEA. V shed 4 bases and J shed 4 bases, with 8 bases lying between them. The CDR3 consists of 12 residues. The CDR3 here is CSVVGNYNEQFF. CDR3 bases: TGCAGCGTTGTCGGGAATTACAATGAGCAGTTCTTC.

The CDR3 DNA sequence: TGTGCCAGCATATCAGGAACCGGGGAGCTGTTTTTT. Protein: CASISGTGELFF. The rearrangement uses TRBV7-8 and TRBJ2-2, with unresolved D. V lost 7 bases and J lost 5, with 8 bases in between. Germline V gene sequence: CDR1 SGHVS, CDR2 FQNEAQ. The CDR3 runs to 12 residues. Looking up the rest from reference TRBV7-8 and TRBJ2-2 gives the full variable domain: GAGVSQSPRYKVAKRGQDVALRCDPISGHVSLFWYQQALGQGPEFLTYFQNEAQLDKSGLPSDRFFAERPEGSVSTLKIQRTQQEDSAVYLCASISGTGELFFGEGSRLTVL.

The chain has TRBV13 and TRBJ2-3; the D is unclear. Trimming shortened V by 2 bases and J by 0 bases, and 12 bases separated the two germline ends. CDR3 length: 16 amino acids. The V gene's germline CDR1 is PRHDT and CDR2 FYEKMQ (reference sequence). For the CDR3, the DNA is TGTGCCAGCAGCTTAACAGTAGGCACTAGCACAGATACGCAGTATTTT. This encodes CASSLTVGTSTDTQYF.

The chain carries TRBV12-3 or TRBV12-4 and TRBJ2-7; no clear D. V was pared by 2 bases and J by 4 bases, with 12 bases between. The CDR3 loop spans 14 amino acids. CDR3: CASSLRPDNYEQYF. The CDR3 coding sequence is TGTGCCAGCAGTTTACGGCCCGACAATTACGAGCAGTACTTC.

This rearrangement joins TRBV7-6 to TRBJ2-7; TRBD2 matches 7 bases. Trimming took 1 base from V and 0 from J; bases not matched to a gene: 9. The CDR3 runs to 17 residues. The V gene's germline CDR1 is SGHVS and CDR2 FNYEAQ. As DNA, the CDR3 is TGTGCCAGCAGCTTAGGGCCGGGGGAGGGGAGCTCCTACGAGCAGTACTTC. This sequence encodes CASSLGPGEGSSYEQYF.

V usage is TRBV7-9 and J usage is TRBJ2-3; TRBD2 matches at 8 bases. The CDR3 totals 12 residues. Germline V gives CDR1 SEHNR, CDR2 FQNEAQ (reference sequence). V dropped 8 bases and J dropped 4; count of bases not matched to a gene: 2. CDR3 region: CASSGGADTQYF. The CDR3 region has the DNA TGTGCCAGCTCGGGGGGGGCAGATACGCAGTATTTT.

The J gene is TRBJ2-7, the V gene TRBV7-8; 11 bases are a match to TRBD2. The CDR3 length is 14 residues. Losses at the gene ends were 10 bases for V and 2 bases for J; bases not matched to a gene: 7. The V gene's germline CDR1 is SGHVS and CDR2 FQNEAQ. The CDR3 DNA follows: TGTGCCACGTCTGGGGGACTAGCGGCCTACGAGCAGTACTTC. Its translation: CATSGGLAAYEQYF.

This rearrangement joins TRBV7-2 to TRBJ2-1, with 9 bases fitting TRBD1. Germline trimming cut 4 bases from V and 3 bases from J; bases unmatched to any gene: 7. This CDR3 region has 16 residues. The germline V gene has CDR1 SGHTA and CDR2 FQGNSA. This chain's CDR3 is CASSSIRDRVYNEQFF. CDR3 nucleotide sequence: TGTGCCAGCAGCTCAATTCGGGACAGGGTCTACAATGAGCAGTTCTTC.

The chain combines TRBV6-5 with TRBJ2-1, with 9 nucleotides matching TRBD2. Germline V gene data show CDR1 as MNHEY and CDR2 as SVGAGI. V lost 5 bases to trimming and J lost 7 bases; unmatched junction nucleotides: 6. This CDR3 region has 14 residues. CDR3 coding DNA: TGTGCCAGCAGTCAGCGGGAGGTGAGGAATGAGCAGTTCTTC. Its translation is CASSQREVRNEQFF.

This clonotype was seen just once. This chain uses TRBV6-5 with TRBJ2-1, with 7 nucleotides matching TRBD2. Unmatched junction bases numbered 12, after V lost 7 bases and J lost 6 bases. Germline V gives CDR1 MNHEY, CDR2 SVGAGI. This CDR3 has 15 residues. CDR3 sequence reads: CASTPGLAASNEQFF. The CDR3 DNA is TGTGCCAGCACCCCCGGGCTAGCGGCCTCCAATGAGCAGTTCTTC.

CDR3 amino acids: CASSSIPGDEQYF. CDR3 nucleotide sequence: TGTGCCAGCAGCTCCATTCCTGGGGACGAGCAGTACTTC. The chain uses TRBV6-5 and TRBJ2-7, with D unclear. Trimming stripped 6 bases from V and 5 bases from J, with 14 bases between. Germline CDR1 reads MNHEY; CDR2 reads SVGAGI. This CDR3 is built from 13 residues.

V and J are TRBV20-1 and TRBJ2-1, with a possible D match to TRBD2 (6 bases). Per germline, CDR1 DFQATT and CDR2 SNEGSKA (reference sequence). The germline V and J ends were trimmed by 0 bases and 6 bases, with 12 bases remaining between them. This CDR3 has 14 residues. The CDR3 nucleotides read TGCAGTGCTAGAGATCAACTAGCCGGCAATGAGCAGTTCTTC. Translated: CSARDQLAGNEQFF.

This rearrangement joins TRBV9 to TRBJ2-2; 9 nucleotides line up with TRBD2. V gave up 0 bases and J gave up 0 bases; unmatched junction bases: 6. The CDR3 runs 18 residues. Germline CDR1 and CDR2: SGDLS and YYNGEE. DNA of the CDR3: TGTGCCAGCAGCGTAGATGGCAGCGGGGGGCCGAACACCGGGGAGCTGTTTTTT. Translated, it gives CASSVDGSGGPNTGELFF.

The V gene is TRBV27, the J gene TRBJ1-5; D is uncertain. The germline V and J ends were trimmed by 10 bases and 3 bases, with 13 bases remaining between them. The CDR3 has 13 amino acids. Germline V gene lookup returns CDR1 MNHEY and CDR2 SMNVEV (reference sequence). The CDR3 reads CATALGYNQPQHF. CDR3 bases: TGTGCCACCGCCTTAGGATACAATCAGCCCCAGCATTTT.

The rearrangement links TRBV7-6 to TRBJ2-7; D not certain. The CDR3 consists of 13 residues. V was cut by 0 bases and J by 6 bases, with 9 bases left in between. Germline assignment: CDR1 SGHVS and CDR2 FNYEAQ. This CDR3 reads CASSLADGLEQYF. CDR3 DNA: TGTGCCAGCAGCTTAGCGGACGGGCTCGAGCAGTACTTC.